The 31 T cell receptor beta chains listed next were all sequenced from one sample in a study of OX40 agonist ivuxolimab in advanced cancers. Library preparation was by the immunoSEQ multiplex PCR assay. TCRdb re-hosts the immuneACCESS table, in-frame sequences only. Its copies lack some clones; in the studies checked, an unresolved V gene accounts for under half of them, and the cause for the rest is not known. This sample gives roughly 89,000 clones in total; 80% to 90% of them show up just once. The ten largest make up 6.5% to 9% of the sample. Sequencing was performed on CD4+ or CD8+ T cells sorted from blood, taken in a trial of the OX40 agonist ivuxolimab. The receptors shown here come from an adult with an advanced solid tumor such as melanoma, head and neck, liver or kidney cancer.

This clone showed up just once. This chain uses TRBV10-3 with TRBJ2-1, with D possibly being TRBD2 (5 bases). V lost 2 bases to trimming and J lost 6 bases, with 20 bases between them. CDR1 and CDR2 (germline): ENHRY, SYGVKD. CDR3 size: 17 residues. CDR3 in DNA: TGTGCCATCAGTGAGGGTAGCGCAAACCCCCCCGGCAATGAGCAGTTCTTC. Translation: CAISEGSANPPGNEQFF.

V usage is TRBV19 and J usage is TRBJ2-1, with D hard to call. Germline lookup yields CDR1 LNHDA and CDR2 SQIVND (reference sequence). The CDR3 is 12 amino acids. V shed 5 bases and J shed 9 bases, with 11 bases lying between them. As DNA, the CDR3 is TGTGCCAGTAGTGCGCTAGGCCCTGAGCAGTTCTTC. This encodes CASSALGPEQFF.

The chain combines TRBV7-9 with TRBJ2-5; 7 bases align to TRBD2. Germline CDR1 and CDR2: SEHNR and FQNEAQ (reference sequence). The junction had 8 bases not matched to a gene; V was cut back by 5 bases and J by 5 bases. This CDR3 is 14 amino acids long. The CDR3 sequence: CASSRTAGGETQYF. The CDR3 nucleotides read TGTGCCAGCAGCAGGACCGCCGGGGGGGAGACCCAGTACTTC.

This chain's CDR3 is CASGLGTAGGYTF. Written as DNA, the CDR3 is TGTGCCAGCGGGCTTGGAACGGCCGGTGGCTACACCTTC. The chain combines TRBV6-5 with TRBJ1-2, with D unresolved. Germline CDR1 and CDR2: MNHEY and SVGAGI. This CDR3 has 13 residues. Trimming removed 8 bases from V and 7 bases from J, with 17 bases in between.

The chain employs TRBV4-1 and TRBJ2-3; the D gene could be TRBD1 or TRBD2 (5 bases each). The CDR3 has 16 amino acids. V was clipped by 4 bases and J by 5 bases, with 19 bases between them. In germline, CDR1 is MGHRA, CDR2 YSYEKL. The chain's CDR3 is CASSRFFRGEGDTQYF. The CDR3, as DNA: TGCGCCAGCAGCCGCTTTTTCCGGGGCGAGGGAGATACGCAGTATTTT.

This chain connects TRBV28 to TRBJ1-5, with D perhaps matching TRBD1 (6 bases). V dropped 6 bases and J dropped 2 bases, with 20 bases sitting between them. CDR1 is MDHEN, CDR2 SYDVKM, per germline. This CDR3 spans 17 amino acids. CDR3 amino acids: CASSPPRGLGGNQPQHF. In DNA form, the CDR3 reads TGTGCCAGCAGCCCCCCCAGGGGTTTAGGTGGCAATCAGCCCCAGCATTTT. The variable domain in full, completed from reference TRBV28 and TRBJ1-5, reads DVKVTQSSRYLVKRTGEKVFLECVQDMDHENMFWYRQDPGLGLRLIYFSYDVKMKEKGDIPEGYSVSREKKERFSLILESASTNQTSMYLCASSPPRGLGGNQPQHFGDGTRLSIL.

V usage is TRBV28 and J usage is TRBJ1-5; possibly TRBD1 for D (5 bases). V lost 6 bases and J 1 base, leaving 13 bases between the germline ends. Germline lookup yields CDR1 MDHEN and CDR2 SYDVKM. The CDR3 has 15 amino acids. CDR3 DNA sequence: TGTGCCAGCAGCCCCGGTGGGGGGAGCAATCAGCCCCAGCATTTT. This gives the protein CASSPGGGSNQPQHF.

CDR3 protein: CASREGLVYEQYF. In nucleotides, the CDR3 is TGTGCCAGCAGGGAGGGACTAGTCTACGAGCAGTACTTC. J is TRBJ2-7 and V is TRBV28; 8 nucleotides match TRBD2. Germline V gene data show CDR1 as MDHEN and CDR2 as SYDVKM. The CDR3 consists of 13 residues. The ends lost 6 bases at V and 3 bases at J; junction bases unmatched: 4.

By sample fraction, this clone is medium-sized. This chain's CDR3 is CAWSTPQGIQETQYF. The CDR3 bases are TGTGCCTGGAGTACACCACAGGGTATTCAAGAGACCCAGTACTTC. This chain links TRBV30 with TRBJ2-5, with D perhaps matching TRBD1 (6 bases). Deletions cut 2 bases from V and 2 bases from J, with 15 bases between. CDR3 length equals 15 residues. Germline CDR1 is GTSNPN and CDR2 is SVGIG (reference sequence).

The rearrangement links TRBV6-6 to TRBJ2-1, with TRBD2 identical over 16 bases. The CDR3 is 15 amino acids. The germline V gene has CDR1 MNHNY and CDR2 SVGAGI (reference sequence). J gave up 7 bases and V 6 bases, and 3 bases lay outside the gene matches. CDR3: CASSPGLAGGNEQFF. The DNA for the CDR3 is TGTGCCAGCAGCCCGGGACTAGCGGGAGGGAATGAGCAGTTCTTC.

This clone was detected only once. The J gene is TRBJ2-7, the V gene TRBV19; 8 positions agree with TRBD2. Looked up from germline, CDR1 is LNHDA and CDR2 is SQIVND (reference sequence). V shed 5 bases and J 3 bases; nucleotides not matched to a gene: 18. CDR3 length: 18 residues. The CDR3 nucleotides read TGTGCCAGTAGTGTTACAGGGTTGACTAGCGTACAGCACTACGAGCAGTACTTC. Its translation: CASSVTGLTSVQHYEQYF. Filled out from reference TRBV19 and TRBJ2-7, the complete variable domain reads DGGITQSPKYLFRKEGQNVTLSCEQNLNHDAMYWYRQDPGQGLRLIYYSQIVNDFQKGDIAEGYSVSREKKESFPLTVTSAQKNPTAFYLCASSVTGLTSVQHYEQYFGPGTRLTVT.

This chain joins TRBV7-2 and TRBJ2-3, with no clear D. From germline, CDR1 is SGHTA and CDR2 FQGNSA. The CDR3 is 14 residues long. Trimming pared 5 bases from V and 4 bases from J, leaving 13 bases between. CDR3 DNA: TGTGCCAGCAGCCCAAACCCCCAGGCAGATACGCAGTATTTT. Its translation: CASSPNPQADTQYF.

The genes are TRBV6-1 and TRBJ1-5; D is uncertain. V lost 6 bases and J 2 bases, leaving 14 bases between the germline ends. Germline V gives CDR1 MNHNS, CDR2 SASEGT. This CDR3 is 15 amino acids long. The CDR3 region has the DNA TGTGCCAGCAGCGAGGCAGCACTAGGCAATCAGCCCCAGCATTTT. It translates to CASSEAALGNQPQHF.

The CDR3 coding sequence is TGTGCCAGCAGCTCCAGGGTGACCCCAAGAGACGAGCAGTACTTC. It encodes CASSSRVTPRDEQYF. The genes are TRBV27 and TRBJ2-7, with D tentatively TRBD1 (5 bases). Trimming removed 6 bases at V and 5 bases at J, with 20 bases between. CDR1 MNHEY and CDR2 SMNVEV come from the germline V gene (reference sequence). There are 15 residues in the CDR3.

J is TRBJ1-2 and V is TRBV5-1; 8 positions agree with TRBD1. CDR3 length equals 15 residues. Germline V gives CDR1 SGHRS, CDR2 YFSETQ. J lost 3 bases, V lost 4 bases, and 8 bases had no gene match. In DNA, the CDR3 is TGCGCCAGCAGCACCCCGGGACAGGATTACTATGGCTACACCTTC. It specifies CASSTPGQDYYGYTF. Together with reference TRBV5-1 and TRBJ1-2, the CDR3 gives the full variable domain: KAGVTQTPRYLIKTRGQQVTLSCSPISGHRSVSWYQQTPGQGLQFLFEYFSETQRNKGNFPGRFSGRQFSNSRSEMNVSTLELGDSALYLCASSTPGQDYYGYTFGSGTRLTVV.

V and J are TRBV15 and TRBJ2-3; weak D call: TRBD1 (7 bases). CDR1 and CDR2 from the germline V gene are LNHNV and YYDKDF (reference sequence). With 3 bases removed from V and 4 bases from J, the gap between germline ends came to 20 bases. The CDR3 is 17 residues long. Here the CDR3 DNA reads TGTGCCACCAGCAGGGACCTTATAGGGGGCGGGGCAGATACGCAGTATTTT. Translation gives CATSRDLIGGGADTQYF.

CDR3 region: CASSQGGAGGPEGGFGDTQYF. Written as DNA, the CDR3 is TGCGCCAGCAGCCAAGGAGGGGCGGGAGGGCCGGAGGGGGGATTTGGAGATACGCAGTATTTT. The genes are TRBV4-1 and TRBJ2-3, with 9 positions matching TRBD2. Germline loops: CDR1 MGHRA, CDR2 YSYEKL. V shed 1 base and J 5 bases; nucleotides not matched to a gene: 22. CDR3 length: 21 amino acids.

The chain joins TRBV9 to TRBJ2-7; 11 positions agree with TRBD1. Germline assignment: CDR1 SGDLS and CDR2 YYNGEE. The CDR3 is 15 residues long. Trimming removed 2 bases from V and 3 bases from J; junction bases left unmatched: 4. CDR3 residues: CASSVLGTGGYEQYF. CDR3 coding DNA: TGTGCCAGCAGCGTCCTAGGGACAGGGGGCTACGAGCAGTACTTC.

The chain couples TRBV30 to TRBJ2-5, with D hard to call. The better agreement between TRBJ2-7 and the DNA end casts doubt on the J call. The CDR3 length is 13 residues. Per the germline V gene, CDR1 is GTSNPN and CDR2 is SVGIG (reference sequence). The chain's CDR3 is CAWTDDRAHEQYF. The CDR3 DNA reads TGTGCCTGGACTGACGACCGCGCCCACGAGCAGTACTTC.

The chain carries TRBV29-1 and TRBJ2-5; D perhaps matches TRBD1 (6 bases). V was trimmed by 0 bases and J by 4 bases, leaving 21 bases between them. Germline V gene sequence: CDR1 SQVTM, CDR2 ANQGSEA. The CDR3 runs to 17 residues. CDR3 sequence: CSVEDGGAGDLPETQYF. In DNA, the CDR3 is TGCAGCGTTGAAGATGGTGGAGCAGGGGATCTCCCAGAGACCCAGTACTTC.

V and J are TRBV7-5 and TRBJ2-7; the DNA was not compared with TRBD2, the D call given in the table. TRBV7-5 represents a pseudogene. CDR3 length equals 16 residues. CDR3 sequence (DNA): TGTGCCAGAAGCTTAGAGGGGGTGACTAGCGCCTACGAGCAGTACTTC. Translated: CARSLEGVTSAYEQYF.

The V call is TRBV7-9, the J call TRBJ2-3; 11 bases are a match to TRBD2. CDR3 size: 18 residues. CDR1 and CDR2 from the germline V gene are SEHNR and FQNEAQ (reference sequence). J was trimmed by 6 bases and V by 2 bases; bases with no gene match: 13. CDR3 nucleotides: TGTGCCAGCAGCTTACCGGTAGCGGGAGGGCCGAATTTGGATACGCAGTATTTT. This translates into CASSLPVAGGPNLDTQYF. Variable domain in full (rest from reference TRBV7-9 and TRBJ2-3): DTGVSQNPRHKITKRGQNVTFRCDPISEHNRLYWYRQTLGQGPEFLTYFQNEAQLEKSRLLSDRFSAERPKGSFSTLEIQRTEQGDSAMYLCASSLPVAGGPNLDTQYFGPGTRLTVL.

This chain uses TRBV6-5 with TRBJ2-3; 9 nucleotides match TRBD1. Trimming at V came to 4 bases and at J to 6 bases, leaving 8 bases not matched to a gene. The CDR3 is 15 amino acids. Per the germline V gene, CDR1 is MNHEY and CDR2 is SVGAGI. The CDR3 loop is CASSFGTGLVDTQYF. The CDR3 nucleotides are TGTGCCAGCAGTTTCGGGACAGGGCTTGTGGATACGCAGTATTTT.

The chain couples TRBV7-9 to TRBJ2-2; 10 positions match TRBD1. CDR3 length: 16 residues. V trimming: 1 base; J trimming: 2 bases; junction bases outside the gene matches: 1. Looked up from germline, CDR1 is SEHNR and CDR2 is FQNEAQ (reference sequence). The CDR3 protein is CASSLGDRGNTGELFF. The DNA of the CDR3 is TGTGCCAGCAGCTTAGGGGACAGGGGTAACACCGGGGAGCTGTTTTTT.

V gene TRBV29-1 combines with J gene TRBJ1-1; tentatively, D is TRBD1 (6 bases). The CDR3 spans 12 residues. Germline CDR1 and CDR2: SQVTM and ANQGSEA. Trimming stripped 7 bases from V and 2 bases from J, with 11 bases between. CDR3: CSGYRVNTEAFF. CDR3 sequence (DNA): TGCAGCGGATACAGGGTCAACACTGAAGCTTTCTTT.

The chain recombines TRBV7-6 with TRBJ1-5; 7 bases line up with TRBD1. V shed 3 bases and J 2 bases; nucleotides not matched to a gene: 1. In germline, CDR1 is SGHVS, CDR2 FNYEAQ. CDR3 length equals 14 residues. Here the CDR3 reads CASSFDRGNQPQHF. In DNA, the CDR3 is TGTGCCAGCAGCTTCGACAGGGGCAATCAGCCCCAGCATTTT.

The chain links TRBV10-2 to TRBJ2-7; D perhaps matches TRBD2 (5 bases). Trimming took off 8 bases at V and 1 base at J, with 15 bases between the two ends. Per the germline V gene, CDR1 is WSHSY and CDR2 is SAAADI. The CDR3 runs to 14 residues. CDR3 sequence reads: CASSTGLTSYEQYF. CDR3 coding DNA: TGCGCCAGCTCTACGGGGTTGACGTCCTACGAGCAGTACTTC.

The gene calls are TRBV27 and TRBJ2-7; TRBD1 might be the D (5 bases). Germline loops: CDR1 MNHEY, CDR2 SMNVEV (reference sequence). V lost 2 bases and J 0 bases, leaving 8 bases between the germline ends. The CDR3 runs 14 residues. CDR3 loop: CASSLGADSYEQYF. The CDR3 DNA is TGTGCCAGCAGTTTAGGGGCGGACTCCTACGAGCAGTACTTC.

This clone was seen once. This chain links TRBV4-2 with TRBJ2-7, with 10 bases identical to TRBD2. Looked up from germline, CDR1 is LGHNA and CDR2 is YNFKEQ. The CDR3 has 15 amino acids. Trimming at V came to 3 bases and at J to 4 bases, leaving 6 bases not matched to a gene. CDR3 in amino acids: CASSQTGTSDYEQYF. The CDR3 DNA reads TGTGCCAGCAGCCAGACCGGGACTAGCGATTACGAGCAGTACTTC.

As DNA, the CDR3 is TGCGCCAGCAGCCAAGGGGGGGGGACAGGAGGGTCCTACGAGCAGTACTTC. This sequence encodes CASSQGGGTGGSYEQYF. The V and J genes are TRBV4-1 and TRBJ2-7; tentatively, D is TRBD1 (8 bases). Trimming took 1 base from V and 1 from J, leaving 17 bases between them. This CDR3 is 17 amino acids long. Germline CDR1 MGHRA, CDR2 YSYEKL.

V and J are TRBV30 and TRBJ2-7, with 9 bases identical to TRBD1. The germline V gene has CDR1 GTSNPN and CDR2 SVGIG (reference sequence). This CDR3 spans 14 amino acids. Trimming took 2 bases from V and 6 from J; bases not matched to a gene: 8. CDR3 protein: CAWSTTGGVSEQYF. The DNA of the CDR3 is TGTGCCTGGAGTACAACAGGGGGCGTCTCCGAGCAGTACTTC.